The rows below give T cell receptor beta chains drawn from one sample of a study of cytomegalovirus exposure and HLA in healthy donors. TCRdb keeps only in-frame clones here, not all; method: immunoSEQ multiplex PCR. The data show approximately 190,000 clones, and the top ten clones hold 0.65% to 0.75%. Specimen: PBMCs. The receptors come from a boy between 10 and 17 years old in good health and CMV-seronegative. Both conserved end residues are part of each CDR3.

V: TRBV9
CDR3: CASSVSAAGSEYEQYF

V: TRBV30
CDR3: CAWMGDRGANVLTF

V: TRBV4-1
CDR3: CASSQGQGVNEKLFF

V: TRBV5-1
CDR3: CASSFFSGNNQPQHF

V: TRBV6-1
CDR3: CASSASRLAGGHDTQYF

V: TRBV6-5
CDR3: CASSSADSSGDEQYF

V: TRBV5-8
CDR3: CASIYLRGEQYF

V: TRBV7-3
CDR3: CASSLRKGESYEQYF

V: TRBV4-3
CDR3: CASSRLQGSGANVLTF

V: TRBV5-1
CDR3: CASSEGTSGGGDTQYF

V: TRBV28
CDR3: CASSSLEGGLGTQYF

V: TRBV6-5
CDR3: CASSSTSFLNTEAFF

V: TRBV9
CDR3: CASSVGLSNQPQHF

V: TRBV13
CDR3: CASSMTANTEAFF

V: TRBV4-1
CDR3: CASSQDRTPGNTIYF

V: TRBV19
CDR3: CASSIDLNRGRSTVYGNQPQHF

V: TRBV10-3
CDR3: CAISAGGRTDTQYF

V: TRBV18
CDR3: CASSPSGDSPLHF

V: TRBV7-9
CDR3: CASSLEGVRTGELFF

V: TRBV7-9
CDR3: CASPPQTSGGEQYF

V: TRBV5-4
CDR3: CASSLERESPLHF

V: TRBV13
CDR3: CASSLSRGVEETQYF

V: TRBV5-1
CDR3: CASSFSGGGTDTQYF

V: TRBV28
CDR3: CASSSRDSRYTF

V: TRBV4-1
CDR3: CASSRGELLLGWDTIYF

V: TRBV7-8
CDR3: CASSTSSRRSNQPQHF

V: TRBV5-1
CDR3: CASSSFVQGAEGTGELFF

V: TRBV27
CDR3: CASSLGGQGAWAFF

V: TRBV5-8
CDR3: CASSSTGFPSSGNTIYF

V: TRBV21-1
CDR3: CASSPTSGDALTQYF

V: TRBV2
CDR3: CASSELTGLEQYF

V: TRBV7-3
CDR3: CASSLGTSSGANVLTF

V: TRBV28
CDR3: CASSFQTGLFHGYTF

V: TRBV18
CDR3: CASSLTGGNEKLFF

V: TRBV15
CDR3: CATSRGSGGAGNEQFF

V: TRBV4-1
CDR3: CASSEEVRDRGSEQYF

V: TRBV7-2
CDR3: CASSQGQGAPYTEAFF

V: TRBV27
CDR3: CASSLLTDRLHTDTQYF

V: TRBV4-2
CDR3: CASSQEGPPGETQYF

V: TRBV5-1
CDR3: CASSLWGRDQPQHF

V: TRBV7-8
CDR3: CASSLGQVGGGETQYF

V: TRBV9
CDR3: CASSATGDAGEQYF

V: TRBV5-1
CDR3: CASSRQAETEKLFF

V: TRBV20-1
CDR3: CSAVRGGGYTF

V: TRBV13
CDR3: CASSLTAETEAFF

V: TRBV14
CDR3: CASSQATNLASGEQFF

V: TRBV30
CDR3: CAWSFSRGIKGYGYTF

V: TRBV6-6
CDR3: CASRDLLLQDTQYF

V: TRBV15
CDR3: CATGGLLDTEAFF

V: TRBV5-6
CDR3: CASRRWGGGYNEQFF

V: TRBV27
CDR3: CASSLSYGQHNSPLHF

V: TRBV5-1
CDR3: CASSWGGSTGDGYTF

V: TRBV4-1
CDR3: CASREFRGPPGNTIYF